This section outlines one T cell receptor (beta chain) sequence together with its context. Its antigen is still unknown. The data were taken from a study of Ad26.COV2.S vaccination and SARS-CoV-2 variants. Points from the study as a whole: Possible underestimation of total T cell responses by the TCR breadth and depth analyses was noted. Placebo recipients and vaccine recipients were similar in non-spike TCR breadth.

This sample's treatment: over 15 received Ad26.COV2.S at low or high dose, single or two shots; roughly five received placebo; per-sample allocation not given. On day 63 after the first injection, vaccine and placebo recipients gave samples. Boston provided a donor who was an adult aged 18-55 years. Expression of Wuhan-strain SARS-CoV-2 spike came from the Ad26 vector that formed the vaccine. Measured with immunoSEQ multiplex PCR; TCRdb has only the in-frame clones, and not every one. This table holds over 400,000 clones, 92% found once. In germline, CDR1 is SGHTA, CDR2 FQGNSA. CDR3 size: 14 residues. Trimming at V came to 6 bases and at J to 1 base, leaving 4 bases not matched to a gene.

This clonotype was sampled from a person aged 18-65 years who received the Ad26.COV2.S COVID-19 vaccine or a placebo. The specimen comprised peripheral blood, sampled in a trial of Ad26.COV2.S vaccine versus placebo. This chain links TRBV7-2 with TRBJ2-3, with TRBD1 identical over 7 bases. CDR3 protein: CASRQGTGTDTQYF. The CDR3 region has the DNA TGTGCCAGCAGACAAGGGACAGGCACAGATACGCAGTATTTT.